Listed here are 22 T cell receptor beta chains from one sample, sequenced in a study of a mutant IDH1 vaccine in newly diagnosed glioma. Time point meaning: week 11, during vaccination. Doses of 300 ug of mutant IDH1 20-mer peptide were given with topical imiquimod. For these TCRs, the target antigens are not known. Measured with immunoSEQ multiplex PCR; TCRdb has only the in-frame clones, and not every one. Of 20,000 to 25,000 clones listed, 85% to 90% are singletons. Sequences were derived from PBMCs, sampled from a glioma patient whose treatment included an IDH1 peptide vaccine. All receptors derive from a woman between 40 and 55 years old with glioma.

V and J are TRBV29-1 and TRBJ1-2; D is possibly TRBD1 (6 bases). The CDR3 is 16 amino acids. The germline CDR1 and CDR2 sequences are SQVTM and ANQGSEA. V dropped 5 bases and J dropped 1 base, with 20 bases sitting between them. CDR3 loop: CSVLPTRGGLNYGYTF. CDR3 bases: TGCAGCGTTTTGCCCACGAGGGGGGGGCTTAACTATGGCTACACCTTC.

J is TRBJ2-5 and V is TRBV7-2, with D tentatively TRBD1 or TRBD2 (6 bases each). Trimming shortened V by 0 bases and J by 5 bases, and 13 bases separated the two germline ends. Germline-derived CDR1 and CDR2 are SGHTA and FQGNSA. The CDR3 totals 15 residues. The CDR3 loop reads CASSLASGAGETQYF. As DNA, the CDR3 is TGTGCCAGCAGCTTAGCGTCGGGGGCGGGGGAGACCCAGTACTTC.

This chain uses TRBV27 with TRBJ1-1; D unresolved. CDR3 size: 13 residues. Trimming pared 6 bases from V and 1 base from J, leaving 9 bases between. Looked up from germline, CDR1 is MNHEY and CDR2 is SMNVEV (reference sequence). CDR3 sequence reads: CASRTEGNTEAFF. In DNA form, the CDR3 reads TGTGCCAGCAGGACCGAGGGGAACACTGAAGCTTTCTTT.

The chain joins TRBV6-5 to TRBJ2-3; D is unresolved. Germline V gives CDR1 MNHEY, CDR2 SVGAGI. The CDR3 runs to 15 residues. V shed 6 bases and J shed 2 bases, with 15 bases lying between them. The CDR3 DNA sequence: TGTGCCAGCAGCTTTCTGGGCCAAGCCACAGATACGCAGTATTTT. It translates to CASSFLGQATDTQYF.

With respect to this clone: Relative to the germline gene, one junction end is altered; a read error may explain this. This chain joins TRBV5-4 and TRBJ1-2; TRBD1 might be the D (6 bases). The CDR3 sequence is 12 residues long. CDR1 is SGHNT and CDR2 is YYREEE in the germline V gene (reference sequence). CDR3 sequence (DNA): TGTGCCAGCAGCTTGGCGGGGGCCCCCGGTCCCTTC. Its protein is CASSLAGAPGPF.

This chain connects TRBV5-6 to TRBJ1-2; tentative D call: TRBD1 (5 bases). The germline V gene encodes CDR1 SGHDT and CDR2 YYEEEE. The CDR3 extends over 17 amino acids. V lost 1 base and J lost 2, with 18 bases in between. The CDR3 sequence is CASSLPQGREENYGYTF. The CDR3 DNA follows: TGTGCCAGCAGCTTGCCCCAGGGCAGGGAGGAGAACTATGGCTACACCTTC.

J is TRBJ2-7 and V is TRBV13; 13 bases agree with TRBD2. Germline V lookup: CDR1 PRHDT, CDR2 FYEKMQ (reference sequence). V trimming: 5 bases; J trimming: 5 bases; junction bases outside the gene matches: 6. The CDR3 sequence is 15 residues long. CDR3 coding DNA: TGTGCCAGCAGCACTAGCGGGAGGGCGGGGAACGAGCAGTACTTC. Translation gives CASSTSGRAGNEQYF.

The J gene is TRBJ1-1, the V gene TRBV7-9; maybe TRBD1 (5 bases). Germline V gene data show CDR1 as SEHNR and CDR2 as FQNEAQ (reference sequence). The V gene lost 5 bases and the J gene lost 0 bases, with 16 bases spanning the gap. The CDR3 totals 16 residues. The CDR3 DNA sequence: TGTGCCAGCAGCCCCCCCAGCAGGGTCCTGAACACTGAAGCTTTCTTT. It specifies CASSPPSRVLNTEAFF.

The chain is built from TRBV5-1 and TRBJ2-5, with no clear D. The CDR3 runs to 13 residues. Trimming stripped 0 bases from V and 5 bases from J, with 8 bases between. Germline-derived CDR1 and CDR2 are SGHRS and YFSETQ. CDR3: CASSLDTLETQYF. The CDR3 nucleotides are TGCGCCAGCAGCTTGGATACCCTCGAGACCCAGTACTTC.

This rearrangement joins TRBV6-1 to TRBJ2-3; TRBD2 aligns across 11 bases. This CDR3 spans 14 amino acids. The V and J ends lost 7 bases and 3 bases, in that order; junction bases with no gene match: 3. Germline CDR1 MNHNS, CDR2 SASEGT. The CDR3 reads CASNLAGGTDTQYF. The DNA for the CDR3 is TGTGCCAGCAATCTAGCGGGAGGTACAGATACGCAGTATTTT.

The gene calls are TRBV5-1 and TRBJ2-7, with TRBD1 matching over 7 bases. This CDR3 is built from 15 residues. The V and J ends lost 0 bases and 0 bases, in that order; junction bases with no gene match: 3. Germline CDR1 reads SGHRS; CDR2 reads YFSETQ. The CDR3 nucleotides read TGCGCCAGCAGCTTGGGGGACAGAGTCTCCTACGAGCAGTACTTC. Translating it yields CASSLGDRVSYEQYF.

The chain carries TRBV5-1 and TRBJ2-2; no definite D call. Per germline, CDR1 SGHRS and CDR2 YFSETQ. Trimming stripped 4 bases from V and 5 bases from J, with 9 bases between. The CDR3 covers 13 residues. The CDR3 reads CASSPYRTGELFF. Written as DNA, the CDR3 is TGCGCCAGCAGCCCGTACAGAACCGGGGAGCTGTTTTTT.

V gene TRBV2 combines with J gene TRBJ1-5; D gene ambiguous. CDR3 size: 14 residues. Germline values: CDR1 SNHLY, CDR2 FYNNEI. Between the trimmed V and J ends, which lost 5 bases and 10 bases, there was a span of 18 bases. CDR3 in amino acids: CASSLDHVVDPQHF. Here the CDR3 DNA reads TGTGCCAGCAGTCTGGACCACGTCGTGGATCCCCAGCATTTT.

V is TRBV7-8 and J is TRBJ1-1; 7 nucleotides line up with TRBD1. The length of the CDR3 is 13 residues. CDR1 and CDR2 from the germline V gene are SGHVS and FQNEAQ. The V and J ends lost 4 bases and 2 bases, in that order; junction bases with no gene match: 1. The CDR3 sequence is CASSWTGNTEAFF. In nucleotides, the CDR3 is TGTGCCAGCAGCTGGACAGGAAACACTGAAGCTTTCTTT.

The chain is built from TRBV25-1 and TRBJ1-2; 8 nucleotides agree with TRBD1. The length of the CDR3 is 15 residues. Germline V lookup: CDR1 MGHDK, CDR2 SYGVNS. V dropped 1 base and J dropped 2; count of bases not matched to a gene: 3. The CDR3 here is CASSESGQGNYGYTF. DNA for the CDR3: TGTGCCAGCAGTGAATCAGGACAGGGAAACTATGGCTACACCTTC.

The CDR3 region has the DNA TGTGCCAGCACCGTCCGGGACGCGTATGAAAAACTGTTTTTT. This sequence encodes CASTVRDAYEKLFF. V is TRBV5-6 and J is TRBJ1-4, with D possibly TRBD1 on 5 matching bases. This CDR3 is 14 amino acids long. Between the trimmed V and J ends, which lost 6 bases and 6 bases, there was a span of 15 bases. The germline V gene has CDR1 SGHDT and CDR2 YYEEEE.

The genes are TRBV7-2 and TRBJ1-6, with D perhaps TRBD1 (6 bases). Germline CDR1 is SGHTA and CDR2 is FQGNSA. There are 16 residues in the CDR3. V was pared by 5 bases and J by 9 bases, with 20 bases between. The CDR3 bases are TGTGCCAGCAGCCCCGGGACATCGGCAACTGGTTCACCCCTCCACTTT. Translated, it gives CASSPGTSATGSPLHF.

This CDR3 reads CASSLAIGQGRAEAFF. The CDR3 DNA reads TGCGCCAGCAGCTTGGCCATCGGACAGGGGAGGGCTGAAGCTTTCTTT. The chain combines TRBV5-1 with TRBJ1-1; TRBD1 aligns across 9 bases. Germline CDR1 SGHRS, CDR2 YFSETQ. The CDR3 is 16 amino acids. The V and J ends lost 0 bases and 6 bases, in that order; junction bases with no gene match: 9.

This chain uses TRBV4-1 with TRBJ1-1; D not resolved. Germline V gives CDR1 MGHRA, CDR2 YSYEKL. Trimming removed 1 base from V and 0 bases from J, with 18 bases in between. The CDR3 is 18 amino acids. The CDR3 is CASSQGPLERGMNTEAFF. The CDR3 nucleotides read TGCGCCAGCAGCCAAGGACCGCTTGAGAGAGGGATGAACACTGAAGCTTTCTTT.

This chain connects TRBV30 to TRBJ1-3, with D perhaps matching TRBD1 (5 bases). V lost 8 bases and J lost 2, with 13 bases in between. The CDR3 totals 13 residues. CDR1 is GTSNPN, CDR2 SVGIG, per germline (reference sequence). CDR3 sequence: CAGRTGAGNTIYF. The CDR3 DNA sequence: TGTGCCGGACGGACGGGGGCTGGAAACACCATATATTTT.

CDR3 nucleotide sequence: TGTGCCAGCAGCTTGTCTCCCTTGGCCGATTTCTCTGGGGCCAACGTCCTGACTTTC. Translating it yields CASSLSPLADFSGANVLTF. The chain couples TRBV5-6 to TRBJ2-6; no firm D call. The CDR3 spans 19 residues. Germline V gives CDR1 SGHDT, CDR2 YYEEEE. Between the trimmed V and J ends, which lost 1 base and 0 bases, there was a span of 17 bases. Supplemented by reference TRBV5-6 and TRBJ2-6, the full variable domain reads DAGVTQSPTHLIKTRGQQVTLRCSPKSGHDTVSWYQQALGQGPQFIFQYYEEEERQRGNFPDRFSGHQFPNYSSELNVNALLLGDSALYLCASSLSPLADFSGANVLTFGAGSRLTVL.

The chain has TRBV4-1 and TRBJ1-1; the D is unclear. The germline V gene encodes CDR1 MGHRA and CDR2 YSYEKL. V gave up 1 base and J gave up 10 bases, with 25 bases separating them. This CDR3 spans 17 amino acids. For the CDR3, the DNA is TGCGCCAGCAGCCAAGTTTTTCCCCTTGTCCCCGCGGAGGGAGCTTTCTTT. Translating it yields CASSQVFPLVPAEGAFF.